This passage covers 31 T cell receptor beta chains from one sample sequenced in a study of Ad26.COV2.S vaccination and SARS-CoV-2 variants. Sequencing was performed with immunoSEQ multiplex PCR; in TCRdb, only in-frame clones are kept and a portion is missing. Here the sample spans around 320,000 clones, around 86% being singletons. Treatment given: around 19 received Ad26.COV2.S at low or high dose, single or two shots; roughly 5 received placebo; per-sample allocation not given. At day 63 after the first vaccine or placebo injection, samples were drawn. Sequences were derived from peripheral blood, sampled in a trial of Ad26.COV2.S vaccine versus placebo. The receptors stem from a person between 18 and 65 years old who received the Ad26.COV2.S COVID-19 vaccine or a placebo.

This chain links TRBV5-1 with TRBJ2-3; no clear D gene. The germline V and J ends were trimmed by 2 bases and 7 bases, with 11 bases remaining between them. Per the germline V gene, CDR1 is SGHRS and CDR2 is YFSETQ. There are 13 residues in the CDR3. The CDR3 loop reads CASSFESGYTQYF. The CDR3 bases are TGCGCCAGCAGCTTCGAATCAGGTTATACGCAGTATTTT. Supplemented by reference TRBV5-1 and TRBJ2-3, the full variable domain reads KAGVTQTPRYLIKTRGQQVTLSCSPISGHRSVSWYQQTPGQGLQFLFEYFSETQRNKGNFPGRFSGRQFSNSRSEMNVSTLELGDSALYLCASSFESGYTQYFGPGTRLTVL.

The rearrangement joins TRBV14 to TRBJ1-1, with D uncertain. Germline V gene data show CDR1 as SGHDN and CDR2 as FVKESK. Trimming took 4 bases from V and 4 from J, leaving 13 bases between them. The CDR3 is 14 amino acids. The CDR3 sequence is CASSPTPWGTEAFF. In DNA form, the CDR3 reads TGTGCCAGCAGCCCGACCCCCTGGGGCACTGAAGCTTTCTTT.

The rearrangement links TRBV7-8 to TRBJ2-3; D is unresolved. The V gene lost 1 base and the J gene lost 6 bases, with 14 bases spanning the gap. The germline V gene encodes CDR1 SGHVS and CDR2 FQNEAQ. The CDR3 extends over 15 amino acids. The CDR3 DNA sequence: TGTGCCAGCAGCTTAGTTGGATCCCTGCAGGATACGCAGTATTTT. It specifies CASSLVGSLQDTQYF.

As for this clone: Distinct nucleotide sequences in the sample also encode this CDR3. The chain has TRBV7-9 and TRBJ1-1; D is undetermined. The V and J ends lost 1 base and 1 base respectively, with 4 bases between them. The CDR3 extends over 13 amino acids. Germline V gives CDR1 SEHNR, CDR2 FQNEAQ (reference sequence). The CDR3 region has the DNA TGTGCCAGCAGCTTAGAGGGGAACACTGAAGCTTTCTTT. This gives the protein CASSLEGNTEAFF.

In its sample, this clone was seen once. The genes are TRBV3-1 (or the pseudogene TRBV3-2) and TRBJ1-1; D might be TRBD1 (5 bases). V lost 0 bases and J 6 bases, leaving 11 bases between the germline ends. This CDR3 is 14 amino acids long. Germline V gene data show CDR1 as LGHDT and CDR2 as YNNKEL (reference sequence). CDR3 DNA: TGTGCCAGCAGCCAAGAAGGACACCTTGCTGAAGCTTTCTTT. Translated: CASSQEGHLAEAFF.

This chain connects TRBV5-1 to TRBJ1-2, with 7 positions matching TRBD1. Per the germline V gene, CDR1 is SGHRS and CDR2 is YFSETQ. The J segment lost 5 bases and the V segment lost 0 bases, leaving 7 bases of the junction unmatched. CDR3 size: 15 residues. CDR3 loop: CASSLDGTEVYGYTF. Here the CDR3 DNA reads TGCGCCAGCAGCTTGGACGGGACAGAAGTATATGGCTACACCTTC.

This clone appeared once. V is TRBV6-5 and J is TRBJ1-2, with TRBD1 matching 7 bases. CDR3 length: 14 residues. Germline-derived CDR1 and CDR2 are MNHEY and SVGAGI. With V trimmed by 5 bases and J by 4 bases, 7 bases remained unmatched. The chain's CDR3 is CASSIGQASYGYTF. The CDR3 DNA reads TGTGCCAGCAGTATCGGACAGGCGAGCTATGGCTACACCTTC.

This chain joins TRBV7-2 and TRBJ1-5; TRBD1 might be the D (5 bases). There are 14 residues in the CDR3. The V gene lost 5 bases and the J gene lost 9 bases, with 17 bases spanning the gap. The germline CDR1 and CDR2 sequences are SGHTA and FQGNSA. The CDR3 region is CASSALGDRGPQHF. CDR3 nucleotides: TGTGCCAGCAGCGCCCTAGGTGATAGGGGGCCCCAGCATTTT. The whole variable domain, filled in from reference TRBV7-2 and TRBJ1-5, reads GAGVSQSPSNKVTEKGKDVELRCDPISGHTALYWYRQSLGQGLEFLIYFQGNSAPDKSGLPSDRFSAERTGGSVSTLTIQRTQQEDSAVYLCASSALGDRGPQHFGDGTRLSIL.

This chain links TRBV4-2 with TRBJ1-5; D is undetermined. The germline gives CDR1 LGHNA, CDR2 YNFKEQ. This CDR3 spans 15 amino acids. V was shortened by 0 bases and J by 5 bases, with 11 bases between the two germline ends. The CDR3 region is CASSQEGGEHQPQHF. CDR3 sequence (DNA): TGTGCCAGCAGCCAAGAGGGTGGCGAACATCAGCCCCAGCATTTT.

The gene calls are TRBV30 and TRBJ1-1; a weak D match, TRBD1 (5 bases). The CDR3 covers 14 residues. CDR1 and CDR2 (germline): GTSNPN, SVGIG (reference sequence). The V end was cut by 2 bases, the J end by 0 bases, with 10 bases between. The CDR3, as DNA: TGTGCCTGGAGTCGCGGGACTGTGAACACTGAAGCTTTCTTT. It translates to CAWSRGTVNTEAFF.

V and J are TRBV19 and TRBJ2-3; D possibly uses TRBD1 or TRBD2 (5 bases each). Trimming took off 1 base at V and 1 base at J, with 12 bases between the two ends. The CDR3 covers 16 residues. CDR1 and CDR2 (germline): LNHDA, SQIVND (reference sequence). For the CDR3, the DNA is TGTGCCAGTAGTATAGGAAGGGGAGCCGGCACAGATACGCAGTATTTT. Amino acids: CASSIGRGAGTDTQYF.

The rearrangement links TRBV29-1 to TRBJ2-5, with D perhaps matching TRBD1 (5 bases). The CDR3 loop spans 10 amino acids. V lost 2 bases and J 7 bases, leaving 5 bases between the germline ends. The germline gives CDR1 SQVTM, CDR2 ANQGSEA. Here the CDR3 DNA reads TGCAGCGTTGAACAGGGGACCCAGTACTTC. This codes for CSVEQGTQYF. Drawing the rest from reference TRBV29-1 and TRBJ2-5, the complete variable domain is SAVISQKPSRDICQRGTSLTIQCQVDSQVTMMFWYRQQPGQSLTLIATANQGSEATYESGFVIDKFPISRPNLTFSTLTVSNMSPEDSSIYLCSVEQGTQYFGPGTRLLVL.

The J gene is TRBJ2-1, the V gene TRBV29-1; TRBD1 matches at 8 bases. Germline lookup yields CDR1 SQVTM and CDR2 ANQGSEA. Trimming cost V 3 bases and J 12 bases; bases outside gene matches: 4. CDR3 length equals 11 residues. The DNA for the CDR3 is TGCAGCGTTGAGGCCGGGACAGGGCAGTTCTTC. It encodes CSVEAGTGQFF.

The CDR3 DNA reads as TGTGCCAGCATATCCAGACAGGGAGTCTATGGCTACACCTTC. It is translated as CASISRQGVYGYTF. The V call is TRBV5-6, the J call TRBJ1-2; 7 bases agree with TRBD1. Germline-derived CDR1 and CDR2 are SGHDT and YYEEEE. CDR3 length: 14 residues. Losses at the gene ends were 6 bases for V and 4 bases for J; bases not matched to a gene: 9. Supplemented by reference TRBV5-6 and TRBJ1-2, the full variable domain reads DAGVTQSPTHLIKTRGQQVTLRCSPKSGHDTVSWYQQALGQGPQFIFQYYEEEERQRGNFPDRFSGHQFPNYSSELNVNALLLGDSALYLCASISRQGVYGYTFGSGTRLTVV.

This chain links TRBV27 with TRBJ1-2; no clear D. The V gene's germline CDR1 is MNHEY and CDR2 SMNVEV (reference sequence). The CDR3 consists of 14 residues. V was trimmed by 3 bases and J by 0 bases, leaving 8 bases between them. In DNA, the CDR3 is TGTGCCAGCAGTTTGGCAGCTACTAACTATGGCTACACCTTC. This translates into CASSLAATNYGYTF.

This chain links TRBV6-6 with TRBJ2-7; 7 positions match TRBD1. Trimming at V came to 5 bases and at J to 4 bases, leaving 5 bases not matched to a gene. CDR3 length equals 13 residues. Germline V gene data show CDR1 as MNHNY and CDR2 as SVGAGI (reference sequence). The CDR3 region has the DNA TGTGCCAGCAGTATGACAGGGCGATACGAGCAGTACTTC. It translates to CASSMTGRYEQYF.

The rearrangement links TRBV24-1 to TRBJ2-3; no firm D call. Germline CDR1 reads KGHDR; CDR2 reads SFDVKD. CDR3 length: 11 residues. The germline V and J ends were trimmed by 3 bases and 5 bases, with 2 bases remaining between them. The CDR3 spells CATSDIDTQYF. DNA of the CDR3: TGTGCCACCAGTGATATAGATACGCAGTATTTT.

This sequence joins TRBV30 and TRBJ2-7; 9 bases align to TRBD1. The CDR3 is made up of 13 amino acids. V shed 5 bases and J 3 bases; nucleotides not matched to a gene: 5. Germline CDR1 GTSNPN, CDR2 SVGIG (reference sequence). The chain's CDR3 is CAWGQGLHYEQYF. The CDR3 DNA reads as TGTGCCTGGGGACAGGGGCTCCACTACGAGCAGTACTTC.

The chain joins TRBV4-1 to TRBJ1-1; D uncertain. Trimming shortened V by 2 bases and J by 1 base, and 5 bases separated the two germline ends. This CDR3 has 13 residues. The V gene's germline CDR1 is MGHRA and CDR2 YSYEKL. The CDR3 DNA follows: TGCGCCAGCAGCCAAATGGAGAACACTGAAGCTTTCTTT. This codes for CASSQMENTEAFF.

The chain employs TRBV7-2 and TRBJ2-2; D remains unclear. CDR3 size: 13 residues. Trimming took off 4 bases at V and 2 bases at J, with 5 bases between the two ends. CDR1 and CDR2 from the germline V gene are SGHTA and FQGNSA. The CDR3 region is CASSSENTGELFF. In nucleotides, the CDR3 is TGTGCCAGCAGCTCAGAAAACACCGGGGAGCTGTTTTTT.

The chain joins TRBV4-2 to TRBJ1-5, with no clear D. The CDR3 is 14 amino acids. V was trimmed by 4 bases and J by 6 bases, leaving 13 bases between them. Germline V gene lookup returns CDR1 LGHNA and CDR2 YNFKEQ. This chain's CDR3 is CASSPPGLSQPQHF. The CDR3 nucleotides are TGTGCCAGCAGCCCACCAGGATTGAGTCAGCCCCAGCATTTT.

The chain carries TRBV5-1 and TRBJ2-7; 9 positions match TRBD2. The V gene's germline CDR1 is SGHRS and CDR2 YFSETQ. The ends lost 4 bases at V and 3 bases at J; junction bases unmatched: 11. The CDR3 length is 16 residues. CDR3 coding DNA: TGCGCCAGCAGCGGAGCGGGGGGCCCAAAAAGCTACGAGCAGTACTTC. Protein product: CASSGAGGPKSYEQYF.

The CDR3 here is CASSLRGQVYNEQFF. CDR3 DNA: TGTGCCAGCAGCTTACGTGGACAGGTATACAATGAGCAGTTCTTC. The chain uses TRBV7-9 and TRBJ2-1, with TRBD1 matching 7 bases. The CDR3 contains 15 residues. Per the germline V gene, CDR1 is SEHNR and CDR2 is FQNEAQ (reference sequence). The ends lost 2 bases at V and 4 bases at J; junction bases unmatched: 5.

Only a few counts were recorded for this clone. The chain's CDR3 is CASSHGYEQYF. Written as DNA, the CDR3 is TGTGCCAGCAGTCACGGATACGAGCAGTACTTC. This sequence joins TRBV12-3 or TRBV12-4 and TRBJ2-7; no definite D call. The CDR3 has 11 amino acids. Trimming removed 5 bases at V and 4 bases at J, with 6 bases between.

The CDR3 region has the DNA TGTGCCAGCAGCCAGCGGGGACAGGGACAAGAGACCCAGTACTTC. Protein: CASSQRGQGQETQYF. The gene calls are TRBV11-3 and TRBJ2-5, with 9 bases that match TRBD1. CDR3 size: 15 residues. The V gene end was trimmed by 5 bases and the J gene end by 2 bases; junction bases not matched to a gene: 6. The germline gives CDR1 SGHNT, CDR2 YENEEA.

This sequence joins TRBV6-2 or TRBV6-3 and TRBJ1-6, with unresolved D. V lost 3 bases and J 14 bases, leaving 14 bases between the germline ends. The germline CDR1 and CDR2 sequences are MNHEY and SVGEGT. This CDR3 comprises 13 residues. CDR3 DNA sequence: TGTGCCAGCAGTTATTCAGAATTCGGGTCCCTCCACTTT. It translates to CASSYSEFGSLHF.

The chain uses TRBV12-3 or TRBV12-4 and TRBJ1-6; D remains ambiguous. V lost 3 bases to trimming and J lost 9 bases, with 9 bases between them. This CDR3 has 13 amino acids. CDR3 residues: CASSFSPGSPLHF. CDR3 coding DNA: TGTGCCAGCAGTTTTAGTCCGGGTTCACCCCTCCACTTT.

The J gene is TRBJ2-1, the V gene TRBV7-3; D is possibly TRBD2 (6 bases). The V gene lost 5 bases and the J gene lost 5 bases, with 16 bases spanning the gap. The length of the CDR3 is 15 residues. Germline loops: CDR1 SGHTA, CDR2 FQGTGA. CDR3 amino acids: CASSQRGLQDNEQFF. CDR3 DNA sequence: TGTGCCAGCAGCCAAAGGGGACTTCAGGACAATGAGCAGTTCTTC.

This rearrangement joins TRBV5-1 to TRBJ2-2; D is uncertain. The germline V and J ends were trimmed by 4 bases and 5 bases, with 9 bases remaining between them. Germline V CDR1 and CDR2: SGHRS, YFSETQ. CDR3 length equals 13 residues. CDR3 coding DNA: TGCGCCAGCAGCCCCGGTGGGACCGGGGAGCTGTTTTTT. Translation gives CASSPGGTGELFF.

The genes are TRBV11-2 and TRBJ2-5; D is unclear. CDR1 is SGHAT and CDR2 is FQNNGV in the germline V gene. V lost 7 bases, J lost 1 base, and 13 bases lay in between. This CDR3 comprises 14 residues. This CDR3 is CASKRASPQETQYF. The CDR3, as DNA: TGTGCCAGCAAAAGAGCTTCTCCCCAAGAGACCCAGTACTTC.

The chain combines TRBV9 with TRBJ2-5; 8 bases are shared with TRBD1. Per germline, CDR1 SGDLS and CDR2 YYNGEE. After removal of 3 bases from V and 2 bases from J, the junction contained 12 bases not matched to a gene. The CDR3 runs 17 residues. The CDR3 DNA is TGTGCCAGCAGCGAGGGGGCCGGGACAGGTGCGCAAGAGACCCAGTACTTC. Translated: CASSEGAGTGAQETQYF.